What follows are 21 T cell receptor beta chains derived from one specimen sequenced in a study of blood T cell repertoires in COVID-19. Data came from immunoSEQ multiplex PCR; TCRdb stores just in-frame clones and leaves some out. Counted here are around 200,000 clones, roughly 89% occurring once; the ten biggest clones make up about a tenth. Material: PBMCs or T cells enriched from blood (not recorded which). The receptors here all came from a man younger than 30 with acute COVID-19.

V is TRBV7-8 and J is TRBJ1-1; D is possibly TRBD1 (6 bases). This CDR3 has 13 amino acids. Germline V gene lookup returns CDR1 SGHVS and CDR2 FQNEAQ. Trimming removed 1 base at V and 10 bases at J, with 13 bases between. The chain's CDR3 is CASSLGGGGRAFF. The CDR3, as DNA: TGTGCCAGCAGCTTAGGAGGGGGGGGTCGAGCTTTCTTT.

The CDR3 nucleotides read TGCGCCAGCAGCGAAGGGACCGGGACAGGGGTCCACGAGCAGTACTTC. It encodes CASSEGTGTGVHEQYF. The rearrangement links TRBV5-1 to TRBJ2-7; 10 bases line up with TRBD1. The CDR3 has 16 residues. CDR1 SGHRS and CDR2 YFSETQ come from the germline V gene. V lost 4 bases and J lost 5; bases outside the gene matches: 12.

The chain combines TRBV19 with TRBJ2-1, with 9 bases lining up with TRBD2. J gave up 7 bases and V 3 bases, and 7 bases lay outside the gene matches. The CDR3 sequence is 15 residues long. CDR1 LNHDA and CDR2 SQIVND come from the germline V gene (reference sequence). CDR3 sequence (DNA): TGTGCCAGTAGTATTATAGCGGGAGCTCGTAATGAGCAGTTCTTC. Translating gives CASSIIAGARNEQFF.

The CDR3 loop is CASSQDPSGGNYGYTF. CDR3 nucleotide sequence: TGCGCCAGCAGCCAAGACCCCTCGGGGGGGAACTATGGCTACACCTTC. The chain carries TRBV4-1 and TRBJ1-2, with D perhaps matching TRBD1 (5 bases). The CDR3 spans 16 residues. CDR1 and CDR2 (germline): MGHRA, YSYEKL. V was cut by 0 bases and J by 2 bases, with 13 bases left in between.

This clone has only a few counts. V gene TRBV4-1 combines with J gene TRBJ2-3, with 8 positions matching TRBD2. V was pared by 3 bases and J by 3 bases, with 17 bases of the junction left unmatched. The germline CDR1 and CDR2 sequences are MGHRA and YSYEKL. This CDR3 comprises 19 residues. The CDR3 spells CASSQPPLRVAGRTDTQYF. CDR3 nucleotides: TGCGCCAGCAGCCAGCCTCCCTTGAGGGTAGCGGGGAGGACAGATACGCAGTATTTT.

The chain joins TRBV28 to TRBJ1-1, with D tentatively TRBD1 (5 bases). CDR3 size: 12 residues. Germline CDR1 is MDHEN and CDR2 is SYDVKM. The CDR3 DNA reads as TGTACCTCCGGGGGGTTTAACACTGAAGCTTTCTTT. This codes for CTSGGFNTEAFF.

The rearrangement joins TRBV30 to TRBJ2-7; D perhaps matches TRBD2 (5 bases). The V end lost 4 bases, the J end lost 0 bases, and 13 bases lay between the germline ends. The CDR3 has 14 residues. In germline, CDR1 is GTSNPN, CDR2 SVGIG (reference sequence). The CDR3 DNA reads TGTGCCTGGACGCAGACGGGGAGCTCCTACGAGCAGTACTTC. This sequence encodes CAWTQTGSSYEQYF.

The chain joins TRBV2 to TRBJ1-5; TRBD1 aligns across 10 bases. The germline gives CDR1 SNHLY, CDR2 FYNNEI. V shed 7 bases and J 4 bases; nucleotides not matched to a gene: 7. This CDR3 has 15 amino acids. The chain's CDR3 is CASKDRDRGNQPQHF. The DNA for the CDR3 is TGTGCCAGCAAAGACCGGGACAGGGGAAATCAGCCCCAGCATTTT.

The V and J genes are TRBV5-1 and TRBJ2-1, with TRBD1 as a possible D gene (6 bases). Germline assignment: CDR1 SGHRS and CDR2 YFSETQ. Trimming removed 2 bases at V and 0 bases at J, with 12 bases between. The CDR3 loop spans 16 amino acids. The CDR3 DNA reads TGCGCCAGCAGCTTCACGGGACAAGGCTCCTACAATGAGCAGTTCTTC. This encodes CASSFTGQGSYNEQFF.

The chain joins TRBV29-1 to TRBJ2-5, with TRBD1 matching 7 bases. CDR1 SQVTM and CDR2 ANQGSEA come from the germline V gene. The CDR3 spans 13 residues. The junction had 7 bases not matched to a gene; V was cut back by 5 bases and J by 4 bases. CDR3 in DNA: TGCAGCGTTCCCGACAGGGCCCTAGAGACCCAGTACTTC. This encodes CSVPDRALETQYF.

The chain recombines TRBV10-2 with TRBJ2-1; no definite D call. V was trimmed by 0 bases and J by 5 bases, leaving 8 bases between them. Germline V lookup: CDR1 WSHSY, CDR2 SAAADI. The CDR3 is 14 residues long. CDR3: CASSESVLHNEQFF. The CDR3, as DNA: TGCGCCAGCAGTGAGTCGGTACTCCACAATGAGCAGTTCTTC.

The chain uses TRBV7-9 and TRBJ2-1, with D maybe TRBD2 (5 bases). CDR3 length: 14 amino acids. Between the trimmed V and J ends, which lost 5 bases and 9 bases, there was a span of 17 bases. Germline V CDR1 and CDR2: SEHNR, FQNEAQ (reference sequence). CDR3 residues: CASSPPSPGIEQFF. CDR3 bases: TGTGCCAGCAGCCCACCGTCCCCGGGGATTGAGCAGTTCTTC.

This clone occurred a few times. The rearrangement links TRBV6-5 to TRBJ1-5; D is possibly TRBD1 (5 bases). The germline CDR1 and CDR2 sequences are MNHEY and SVGAGI. Trimming stripped 6 bases from V and 7 bases from J, with 16 bases between. The CDR3 length is 14 residues. CDR3 region: CASRMDTLGQPQHF. In DNA form, the CDR3 reads TGTGCCAGCAGGATGGACACCCTCGGCCAGCCCCAGCATTTT.

CDR3 in amino acids: CATSRDPAAGANYNEQFF. In DNA, the CDR3 is TGTGCCACCAGCAGAGATCCCGCAGCGGGAGCCAACTACAATGAGCAGTTCTTC. The V and J genes are TRBV15 and TRBJ2-1; 8 nucleotides match TRBD2. The germline V gene encodes CDR1 LNHNV and CDR2 YYDKDF (reference sequence). Germline trimming cut 0 bases from V and 3 bases from J; bases unmatched to any gene: 10. This CDR3 region has 18 residues.

This clone was seen once. V gene TRBV4-2 combines with J gene TRBJ2-1; TRBD2 aligns across 8 bases. The CDR3 extends over 20 amino acids. The ends lost 4 bases at V and 7 bases at J; junction bases unmatched: 24. From germline, CDR1 is LGHNA and CDR2 YNFKEQ. The DNA for the CDR3 is TGTGCCAGCAGCCCAAACTACCCAATAGATCTAGCGGGCGCAGCTAATGAGCAGTTCTTC. This gives the protein CASSPNYPIDLAGAANEQFF.

The J gene is TRBJ2-5, the V gene TRBV4-2; a possible D gene is TRBD1 (5 bases). CDR1 is LGHNA and CDR2 is YNFKEQ in the germline V gene. CDR3 length: 14 amino acids. V was trimmed by 4 bases and J by 1 base, leaving 10 bases between them. The CDR3, as DNA: TGTGCCAGCAGCCCGACAGTGTCCCAAGAGACCCAGTACTTC. Protein: CASSPTVSQETQYF.

The CDR3 DNA follows: TGTGCCAGCAGCTCCCTGACCGGGAGGGACTATGGCTACACCTTC. Its protein is CASSSLTGRDYGYTF. This chain links TRBV11-2 with TRBJ1-2, with D hard to call. The length of the CDR3 is 15 residues. Per germline, CDR1 SGHAT and CDR2 FQNNGV. Trimming stripped 4 bases from V and 3 bases from J, with 15 bases between.

The chain has TRBV28 and TRBJ2-3; 8 positions match TRBD2. CDR1 and CDR2 (germline): MDHEN, SYDVKM. V gave up 4 bases and J gave up 1 base; unmatched junction bases: 10. This CDR3 has 17 amino acids. DNA for the CDR3: TGTGCCAGCAGTTCCTTCGGGACTAGAGACCGCACAGATACGCAGTATTTT. Amino acid sequence: CASSSFGTRDRTDTQYF.

The rearrangement joins TRBV7-9 to TRBJ2-3; TRBD1 is a possible D gene (5 bases). This CDR3 is built from 14 residues. The germline V gene has CDR1 SEHNR and CDR2 FQNEAQ (reference sequence). Trimming cost V 7 bases and J 2 bases, with 13 bases left between them. CDR3 DNA: TGTGCCAGCATCACTGGGGCCTACACAGATACGCAGTATTTT. Translating gives CASITGAYTDTQYF.

This clone has just a few counts. The genes are TRBV28 and TRBJ2-3; TRBD1 aligns across 9 bases. CDR3 length: 14 residues. V lost 6 bases and J lost 5; bases outside the gene matches: 6. Germline loops: CDR1 MDHEN, CDR2 SYDVKM. CDR3 sequence: CASSQDRGGDTQYF. CDR3 nucleotide sequence: TGTGCCAGCAGCCAGGACAGGGGAGGAGATACGCAGTATTTT.

The chain employs TRBV3-1 (or the pseudogene TRBV3-2) and TRBJ2-2; D is unresolved. This CDR3 spans 12 amino acids. Germline-derived CDR1 and CDR2 are LGHDT and YNNKEL (reference sequence). Deletions cut 4 bases from V and 2 bases from J, with 2 bases between. CDR3 DNA sequence: TGTGCCAGCAGCCCTAACACCGGGGAGCTGTTTTTT. As protein: CASSPNTGELFF.